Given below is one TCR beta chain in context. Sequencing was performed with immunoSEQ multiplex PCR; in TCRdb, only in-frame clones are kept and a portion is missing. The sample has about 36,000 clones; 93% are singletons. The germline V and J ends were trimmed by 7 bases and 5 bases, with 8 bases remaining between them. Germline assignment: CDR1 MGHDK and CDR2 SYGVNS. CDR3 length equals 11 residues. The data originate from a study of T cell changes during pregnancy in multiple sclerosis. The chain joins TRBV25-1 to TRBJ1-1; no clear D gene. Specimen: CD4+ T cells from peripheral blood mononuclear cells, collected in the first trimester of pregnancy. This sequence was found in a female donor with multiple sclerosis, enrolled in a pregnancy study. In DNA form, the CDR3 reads TGTGCCAGCACAATTCGGACTGAAGCTTTCTTT. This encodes CASTIRTEAFF.